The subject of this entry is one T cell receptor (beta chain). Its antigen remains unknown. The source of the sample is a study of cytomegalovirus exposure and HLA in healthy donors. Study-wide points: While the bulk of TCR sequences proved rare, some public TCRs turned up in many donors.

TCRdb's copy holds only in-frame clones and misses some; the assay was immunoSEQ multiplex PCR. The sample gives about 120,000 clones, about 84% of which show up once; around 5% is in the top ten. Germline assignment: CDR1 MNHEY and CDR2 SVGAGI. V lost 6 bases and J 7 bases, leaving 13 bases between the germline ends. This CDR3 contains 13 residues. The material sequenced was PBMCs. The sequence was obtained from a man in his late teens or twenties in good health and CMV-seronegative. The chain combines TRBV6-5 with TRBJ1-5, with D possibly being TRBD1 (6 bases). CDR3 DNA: TGTGCCAGCAGGGAAACAGGGAGCCAGCCCCAGCATTTT. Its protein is CASRETGSQPQHF.